This T cell receptor beta chain appears in the sequencing data of a study of shared clonotypes between healthy human individuals. Study conclusions and caveats: It was the few donors that limited the genetic and exposure-history diversity represented.

On this clone itself: Its antigen remains unknown.

V shed 5 bases, J shed 3 bases, and the junction held 3 bases outside the gene matches. Germline CDR1 is MNHNY and CDR2 is SVGAGI (reference sequence). This CDR3 has 14 residues. Some clones are missing from TCRdb's copy, which holds only in-frame ones; the method was immunoSEQ multiplex PCR. The table records about 2.4 million clones, roughly 93% of them present only once. The chain uses TRBV6-6 and TRBJ2-1; 8 nucleotides agree with TRBD1. The specimen was naive CD4+ T cells from PBMCs. Subset described: CD45RA+ positively selected. This TCR derives from a man in his late teens or twenties in good health. Some clones in this sample may be carry-over from other donors' samples. This CDR3 is CASSRQGNYNEQFF. The DNA of the CDR3 is TGTGCCAGCAGTCGACAGGGGAACTACAATGAGCAGTTCTTC.